These T cell receptor beta chains were read from a single sample in a study of blood T cell repertoires in COVID-19. Sequenced by immunoSEQ multiplex PCR; TCRdb stores in-frame clones only, minus some. The sample holds 100,000 or so clones; roughly 92% are singletons and the top ten take over 0.95%. Sequencing used peripheral blood. The source is a man in his sixties with acute or convalescent COVID-19. Each CDR3 is given with its conserved first and last residue. The D gene is left open where the match is weak. Only part of the rows carry a size: once, few, many, or a class if the clone is expanded.

>TRBD2|TRBV5-1|NA|15|TRBJ2-7
TGCGCCAGCAGCTTGGGACTAGCGGGGTTAGATGAGCAGTACTTC
CASSLGLAGLDEQYF
>NA|TRBV6-2/TRBV6-3|NA|15|TRBJ1-5
TGTGCCAGCAGCTTGGACAGCTACTCGAATCAGCCCCAGCATTTT
CASSLDSYSNQPQHF
>TRBD1|TRBV19|NA|15|TRBJ1-1
TGTGCCAGTAGAAGAGGAGACAGGGTTGGCACTGAAGCTTTCTTT
CASRRGDRVGTEAFF
>NA|TRBV6-5|NA|14|TRBJ2-1
TGTGCCAGTGGGGAGAGGGCCCGATACAATGAGCAGTTCTTC
CASGERARYNEQFF
>NA|TRBV6-4|once|15|TRBJ1-3
TGTGCCAGCAGCAACAGGTTGCCCTCTGGAAACACCATATATTTT
CASSNRLPSGNTIYF
>NA|TRBV7-8|NA|14|TRBJ1-1
TGTGCCAGCACCCAGGGGACCATGAACACTGAAGCTTTCTTT
CASTQGTMNTEAFF
>TRBD2|TRBV4-2|NA|15|TRBJ2-1
TGTGCCAGCAGCCAAGGGGCGGGAGCAAGCAATGAGCAGTTCTTC
CASSQGAGASNEQFF
>NA|TRBV5-4|NA|15|TRBJ2-2
TGTGCCAGCAGCCTAGGGGTTACGAACACCGGGGAGCTGTTTTTT
CASSLGVTNTGELFF
>NA|TRBV4-1|NA|16|TRBJ2-1
TGCGCCAGCAGCCAAGGGGTGACCGCCGCTCCAGGGGAGCAGTTCTTC
CASSQGVTAAPGEQFF
>NA|TRBV9|NA|12|TRBJ2-2
TGTGCCAGCGGAGGTTTCAGCGGGGAGCTGTTTTTT
CASGGFSGELFF
>NA|TRBV7-3|NA|15|TRBJ2-5
TGTGCCAGCAGCTTAAATGGTGGAGTGGGAGAGACCCAGTACTTC
CASSLNGGVGETQYF
>NA|TRBV7-2|NA|17|TRBJ2-1
TGTGCCAGCAGCTTATCCACCGGTGGACAGACCTACAATGAGCAGTTCTTC
CASSLSTGGQTYNEQFF
>NA|TRBV30|NA|13|TRBJ1-2
TGTGCCGGCTCAACAGGGTTCAACTATGGCTACACCTTC
CAGSTGFNYGYTF